The source of this T cell receptor (beta chain) is a study of cytomegalovirus exposure and HLA in healthy donors. Notes on the study in general: The majority of TCR sequences were rare, yet some public TCRs appeared in many donors. By HLA locus, TCR association rates varied in a later analysis, with DRB1 showing the most and HLA-C the fewest. Fewer than 200 TCR beta chains were listed as cytomegalovirus-associated.

13 Jbeta primers and 60 Vbeta primers were used for the PCR. In the original analysis: Counted up in a later analysis, unique TCR beta chains came to about 80 million, with about 9.9 million shared. The table came from immunoSEQ multiplex PCR; TCRdb's copy has only in-frame clones and leaves some out. D and trimming were read from the DNA, whereas the V and J calls and clone size are those reported in that table. The data hold 150,000 to 200,000 clones, with around nine tenths observed a single time. In the case of this clone: The antigen remains undetermined.

There are 21 residues in the CDR3. V dropped 2 bases and J dropped 2; count of bases not matched to a gene: 12. Germline V gene lookup returns CDR1 SGHVS and CDR2 FNYEAQ. The chain couples TRBV7-6 to TRBJ2-1, with 16 bases matching TRBD2. This TCR derives from a woman aged 18-29 years in good health and CMV-seronegative. The sequenced sample consisted of PBMCs. CDR3 sequence: CASSLSPGTSGRARTYNEQFF. The DNA for the CDR3 is TGTGCCAGCAGCTTATCTCCCGGGACTAGCGGGAGGGCCCGAACCTACAATGAGCAGTTCTTC. Supplemented by reference TRBV7-6 and TRBJ2-1, the full variable domain reads GAGVSQSPRYKVTKRGQDVALRCDPISGHVSLYWYRQALGQGPEFLTYFNYEAQQDKSGLPNDRFSAERPEGSISTLTIQRTEQRDSAMYRCASSLSPGTSGRARTYNEQFFGPGTRLTVL.